A single TCR beta chain is shown here with its context. Followed longitudinally, the Seattle patients had been enrolled during active infection. The data originate from a study of blood T cell repertoires in COVID-19. Overall study: Acute-phase and convalescent COVID-19 samples originated in the United States, Italy and Spain. T cells, B-cell-depleted T cells, or PBMCs provided the cDNA or gDNA that served as material.

Original methodology: How many nucleated cells were present was estimated from reference gene primer amplification. Sequenced by immunoSEQ multiplex PCR; TCRdb stores in-frame clones only, minus some. V and J calls and clone size are as listed in that table; D and trimming were resolved from the DNA. This sample has 150,000 to 200,000 clones, with around 79% found just once. Source material: peripheral blood. This receptor was obtained from a woman aged 40 to 50 with COVID-19, enrolled during active disease.

The DNA for the CDR3 is TGTGCCAGCAGCCCCGATCGGAGCTCCTACAATGAGCAGTTCTTC. Translation gives CASSPDRSSYNEQFF. The chain is built from TRBV6-6 and TRBJ2-1; D is unclear. Germline V gene data show CDR1 as MNHNY and CDR2 as SVGAGI (reference sequence). This CDR3 is built from 15 residues. Trimming removed 6 bases at V and 0 bases at J, with 12 bases between.